Each of the 21 T cell receptor beta chains below was sequenced from the same sample in a study of Graves' ophthalmopathy and Graves' hyperthyroidism. RNA transcripts were the template, and TCR beta CDR3 regions were amplified from them. In the first round, RT-PCR was carried out with HTBI primers, and a multiplex PCR formed the second round. TCRdb reanalysed the multiplex PCR reads using MiXCR and keeps one entry per CDR3 protein. The sample lists a few hundred thousand distinct CDR3 sequences, about a sixth occurring once. The sequenced sample was peripheral blood. These receptors all come from a woman aged 18-29 years with Graves' ophthalmopathy.

The table lists this clonotype with many counts. The chain joins TRBV4-1 to TRBJ2-5; D not resolved. CDR1 is MGHRA and CDR2 is YSYEKL in the germline V gene. Trimming pared 0 bases from V and 0 bases from J, leaving 5 bases between. The CDR3 is 14 amino acids. CDR3 in DNA: TGCGCCAGCAGCCAAGATCGGCACCAAGAGACCCAGTACTTC. Amino acid sequence: CASSQDRHQETQYF.

The J gene is TRBJ2-7, the V gene TRBV9; TRBD2 is a possible D gene (6 bases). Germline V CDR1 and CDR2: SGDLS, YYNGEE. This CDR3 has 14 residues. Trimming stripped 3 bases from V and 3 bases from J, with 13 bases between. The CDR3 loop reads CASSDERAHYEQYF. In nucleotides, the CDR3 is TGTGCCAGCAGCGACGAGCGGGCCCACTACGAGCAGTACTTC.

The sample holds many counts of this clonotype. The gene calls are TRBV7-9 and TRBJ2-5, with a possible D match to TRBD2 (5 bases). The CDR3 is made up of 14 amino acids. Trimming pared 5 bases from V and 5 bases from J, leaving 15 bases between. In germline, CDR1 is SEHNR, CDR2 FQNEAQ (reference sequence). For the CDR3, the DNA is TGTGCCAGCAGCCCCGACGCGGGCGTGGAGACCCAGTACTTC. It codes for CASSPDAGVETQYF.

This clonotype was observed at least ten times. The chain couples TRBV7-2 to TRBJ2-2; the D is unclear. This CDR3 comprises 15 residues. V lost 4 bases and J lost 7, with 16 bases in between. Germline assignment: CDR1 SGHTA and CDR2 FQGNSA. CDR3 sequence: CASSSAASWGGELFF. The CDR3 nucleotides read TGTGCCAGCAGCTCAGCAGCCTCGTGGGGCGGGGAGCTGTTTTTT.

This clonotype has at least ten counts. The genes are TRBV19 and TRBJ1-1; 8 nucleotides align to TRBD1. Germline values: CDR1 LNHDA, CDR2 SQIVND (reference sequence). The trim removed 7 bases at V and 1 base at J, leaving 5 bases unmatched. CDR3 size: 14 residues. The CDR3 protein is CASTPDRANTEAFF. DNA of the CDR3: TGTGCCAGTACCCCGGACAGGGCGAACACTGAAGCTTTCTTT.

Ten or more counts support this clonotype. The gene calls are TRBV9 and TRBJ2-1, with 9 bases lining up with TRBD2. J gave up 7 bases and V 4 bases, and 6 bases lay outside the gene matches. The CDR3 has 14 residues. Germline-derived CDR1 and CDR2 are SGDLS and YYNGEE. The CDR3 protein is CASSTSGGRNEQFF. The CDR3 DNA sequence: TGTGCCAGCAGCACGAGCGGGGGGAGGAATGAGCAGTTCTTC.

The table lists this clonotype with many counts. The genes are TRBV28 and TRBJ1-1; TRBD1 might be the D (6 bases). V was pared by 6 bases and J by 7 bases, with 18 bases between. CDR1 and CDR2 from the germline V gene are MDHEN and SYDVKM. This CDR3 spans 14 amino acids. The CDR3 nucleotides read TGTGCCAGCAGAATTGGGGGGACAAGCCTTGAAGCTTTCTTT. It is translated as CASRIGGTSLEAFF.

Many counts were recorded for this clonotype. V and J are TRBV6-1 and TRBJ1-2; no definite D call. CDR3 length: 15 residues. V gave up 3 bases and J gave up 4 bases, with 15 bases separating them. Germline V gives CDR1 MNHNS, CDR2 SASEGT. The CDR3 loop reads CASSDNEYISYGYTF. The CDR3 bases are TGTGCCAGCAGTGATAACGAATACATCTCCTATGGCTACACCTTC.

This clonotype was seen at least ten times. The CDR3 reads CASSSAGQSYEQYF. The CDR3 bases are TGTGCCAGCAGTTCCGCGGGACAATCCTACGAGCAGTACTTC. This sequence joins TRBV27 and TRBJ2-7; perhaps D is TRBD1 or TRBD2 (6 bases each). Trimming cost V 4 bases and J 1 base, with 11 bases left between them. This CDR3 comprises 14 residues. The germline gives CDR1 MNHEY, CDR2 SMNVEV (reference sequence).

The chain has TRBV9 and TRBJ2-2; D is unclear. Germline CDR1 reads SGDLS; CDR2 reads YYNGEE. Deletions cut 1 base from V and 7 bases from J, with 11 bases between. The CDR3 totals 14 residues. Here the CDR3 reads CASSVFPSGGELFF. The DNA for the CDR3 is TGTGCCAGCAGCGTATTCCCGTCGGGCGGGGAGCTGTTTTTT.

The J gene is TRBJ1-1, the V gene TRBV6-5; perhaps TRBD1 as D (6 bases). CDR3 length: 16 amino acids. V dropped 2 bases and J dropped 0 bases, with 13 bases sitting between them. CDR1 is MNHEY and CDR2 is SVGAGI in the germline V gene. CDR3 protein: CASSYHAGGLNTEAFF. The CDR3 bases are TGTGCCAGCAGTTACCATGCCGGGGGCCTGAACACTGAAGCTTTCTTT.

This clonotype appeared many times. The chain joins TRBV28 to TRBJ1-1; D remains ambiguous. The CDR3 consists of 14 residues. V was pared by 2 bases and J by 1 base, with 8 bases between. The V gene's germline CDR1 is MDHEN and CDR2 SYDVKM. The CDR3 spells CASSLGGWNTEAFF. In nucleotides, the CDR3 is TGTGCCAGCAGTTTAGGTGGATGGAACACTGAAGCTTTCTTT.

V gene TRBV6-2 or TRBV6-3 combines with J gene TRBJ2-7; possible D gene TRBD2, 6 bases. The CDR3 extends over 14 amino acids. Germline lookup yields CDR1 MNHEY and CDR2 SVGEGT. Trimming cost V 2 bases and J 1 base, with 9 bases left between them. DNA for the CDR3: TGTGCCAGCAGTTACCGGCTAGCGTCCTACGAGCAGTACTTC. Translating it yields CASSYRLASYEQYF.

This clonotype was counted many times. This rearrangement joins TRBV5-1 to TRBJ2-7, with D possibly being TRBD1 or TRBD2 (5 bases each). V lost 9 bases and J lost 2, with 18 bases in between. Germline CDR1 and CDR2: SGHRS and YFSETQ. The CDR3 length is 14 residues. The CDR3 nucleotides read TGCGCCACCTCGGCCGGGGCTAACCCCTACGAGCAGTACTTC. Translation gives CATSAGANPYEQYF.

This clonotype was recorded many times. The chain has TRBV15 and TRBJ2-7; possibly TRBD1 for D (5 bases). Between the trimmed V and J ends, which lost 1 base and 2 bases, there was a span of 12 bases. The germline CDR1 and CDR2 sequences are LNHNV and YYDKDF (reference sequence). This CDR3 spans 15 amino acids. This chain's CDR3 is CATSRAGSSAYEQYF. Here the CDR3 DNA reads TGTGCCACCAGCAGAGCAGGGTCGTCCGCCTACGAGCAGTACTTC.

The rearrangement joins TRBV28 to TRBJ2-5, with 7 bases lining up with TRBD1. The ends lost 1 base at V and 2 bases at J; junction bases unmatched: 7. From germline, CDR1 is MDHEN and CDR2 SYDVKM. The CDR3 is 16 residues long. The CDR3: CASSLFGTANQETQYF. As DNA, the CDR3 is TGTGCCAGCAGTTTATTCGGGACAGCTAATCAAGAGACCCAGTACTTC.

Ten or more counts support this clonotype. The V and J genes are TRBV6-1 and TRBJ2-7, with 11 bases aligning to TRBD2. Germline V lookup: CDR1 MNHNS, CDR2 SASEGT. The CDR3 consists of 15 residues. The V segment lost 6 bases and the J segment 0 bases; nucleotides outside the gene matches: 4. The CDR3 sequence: CASSGLAGSSYEQYF. The CDR3 DNA follows: TGTGCCAGCAGCGGACTAGCGGGTTCCTCCTACGAGCAGTACTTC.

As regards this clonotype: A clone one base away is much larger, so this may be a read error. The rearrangement links TRBV27 to TRBJ1-5; maybe TRBD1 (6 bases). CDR1 MNHEY and CDR2 SMNVEV come from the germline V gene (reference sequence). There are 15 residues in the CDR3. CDR3: CAGSMGTMWNQPQHF. CDR3 nucleotide sequence: TGTGCCGGCAGTATGGGGACAATGTGGAATCAGCCCCAGCATTTT.

The table lists this clonotype with many counts. The J gene is TRBJ2-7, the V gene TRBV12-3 or TRBV12-4; the D gene is possibly TRBD1 (6 bases). The CDR3 extends over 16 amino acids. V was cut by 4 bases and J by 5 bases, with 21 bases left in between. CDR3 nucleotides: TGTGCCAGCAGTTCGGACCTTAGACAGGCTCGCCACGAGCAGTACTTC. Residues: CASSSDLRQARHEQYF.

This clonotype was found many times. The chain employs TRBV11-2 and TRBJ1-2, with D possibly being TRBD1 (5 bases). The length of the CDR3 is 14 residues. The V end was cut by 1 base, the J end by 0 bases, with 6 bases between. Looked up from germline, CDR1 is SGHAT and CDR2 is FQNNGV. The CDR3 region has the DNA TGTGCCAGCAGCTTAGGGGGGGCTAACTATGGCTACACCTTC. Protein: CASSLGGANYGYTF.

V and J are TRBV5-6 and TRBJ2-2; 9 bases line up with TRBD1. Trimming cost V 4 bases and J 3 bases; bases outside gene matches: 7. Germline assignment: CDR1 SGHDT and CDR2 YYEEEE. CDR3 length equals 16 residues. CDR3 residues: CASSRPGTGYTGELFF. The CDR3 bases are TGTGCCAGCAGCCGTCCCGGGACAGGGTACACCGGGGAGCTGTTTTTT.